This TCR beta chain was retrieved from a study of T-cell memory formation after mild COVID-19. The study's findings and limits: The SARS-CoV-2 specificity of second-wave clones reaching peak at day 37 remained unverified.

With regard to this clonotype: Its specificity is not known.

Constant-segment primers and 5'RACE yielded cDNA libraries for TCR alpha and TCR beta, each carrying sample barcodes and UMIs. Via MiXCR, TCRdb re-called the 5' RACE reads, giving one row per CDR3 protein. Of 300,000 to 350,000 distinct CDR3 sequences in the sample, around 19% are singletons; the top ten hold 21%. The CDR3 runs to 16 residues. Germline CDR1 and CDR2: SGHVS and FQNEAQ. Trimming removed 1 base at V and 4 bases at J, with 13 bases between. The sequence was collected from a man aged 18 to 29 who had mild COVID-19 (a few samples of this study predate the infection). Cell type and time point are not known. The sequencing input was PBMCs or a T cell subset sorted from them (not recorded which). V is TRBV7-8 and J is TRBJ2-2; TRBD2 might be the D (5 bases). The CDR3 DNA reads TGTGCCAGCAGCTTAGGTGGCGGGTTGGCCACCGGGGAGCTGTTTTTT. Its protein is CASSLGGGLATGELFF.